The subject of this entry is one TCR beta chain. What antigen it recognizes has not been identified. Within one base of it there is no much larger clone, and no base qualities were kept. This record belongs to a study of shared clonotypes between healthy human individuals (dated by TCRdb to 2020 to 2022). Turning to the overall study: Two women and a few men aged 18 to 49 years were included in the cohort. The study deeply sequenced blood TCR repertoires of five healthy adults to estimate repertoire size and the extent of clonotype sharing between individuals. Libraries were prepared and TCR repertoires were sequenced by different laboratories using diverse techniques, in order to increase sequencing depth and limit assay-specific biases. For each donor, CD4 naive and CD4 memory were each given three plates, CD8 naive was given two plates, and CD8 memory was given one plate. Between about 0.8 and 9.5 billion PBMCs per donor were obtained by leukapheresis.

The cysteine opens and the phenylalanine closes a CDR3 of 14 amino acids. Left in the record is the CDR3 DNA by itself, 42 bases read in frame from the first base. Taken from the germline V gene (reference sequence), the CDR1 and CDR2 loops are LNHDA and SQIVND. At the junction V is shortened by 7 bases and J by 6 bases; bases outside the gene matches: 11. Using the deep immunoSEQ assay, multiplex PCR amplified TCR CDR3 regions from genomic DNA. Extracted genomic DNA from each cell subset was spread evenly across all wells of several immunoSEQ 96-well plates, with each plate serving as a replicate. For sorted subsets, approximately 190 ng of genomic DNA, equivalent to 25,000 to 35,000 T cell genomes, went into each replicate PCR. The purified libraries were quantified using a Qubit 3.0 fluorometer, sized with a Bioanalyzer 2100, and then quantified again using the KAPA Library Quantification kit. Every immunoSEQ 96-well plate was sequenced on a dedicated single-read 150-cycle Illumina NextSeq 550 flow cell. Per the original workflow: Because only junctional sequences without quality scores were contained in the immunoSEQ output, filtering matching that applied to full-length reads could not be performed. Sequences were annotated with PyIR, a Python wrapper for IgBLAST v1.9, and V/J genes and CDR3 were assigned using IMGT germline references. Any read was removed if the V/J assignment was weak (E-value above 1e-6), the CDR3 was missing, or the read contained stop codons, out-of-frame junctions, or ambiguous translated residues. V3J clonotypes were defined by identical inferred V gene, J gene, and CDR3 amino acid sequence. To compute the percentage overlap between repertoires, the number of shared unique clonotypes was divided by the size of the smaller repertoire. RTK rarefaction, the Chao1 estimator, and Recon v2.1 estimates of unobserved clonotypes were used to assess repertoire richness. OLGA was used to compute generation probabilities for all TCRbeta clonotypes that the gDNA method yielded from a few donors. The clones in this table, taken by TCRdb from immuneACCESS, are in-frame only. Not every clone is retained; where verified, under half of the shortfall comes from an unresolved V gene, and the cause of the rest is unknown. Clonal size and the V and J genes are those of that table, whereas D and trimming came from the DNA. This sample is represented by millions of clones; around nine tenths of them were singletons. The ten biggest clones cover more than 0.12% of the sample.

Healthy HIV-negative adults with no recently reported acute infections or vaccinations were included as donors. Every donor was a Caucasian adult residing in Nashville, Tennessee, USA. Magnetic negative selection was used to enrich CD4+ T cells, after which naive cells were positively selected on CD45RA and the negative fraction became the memory subset. Blood was collected by leukapheresis, and PBMCs were isolated by Ficoll-Histopaque density gradient centrifugation and then cryopreserved in liquid nitrogen vapor phase. Purity and quantity of every magnetically sorted T cell population were checked by analytical flow cytometry. From each sorted fraction, genomic DNA was isolated and quantified by UV absorbance on a Nanodrop 2000c. Overall results and qualifications from the work: Pairwise subsampling led to the expectation that sequencing depth would affect the degree of clonotype sharing among donors. Compared with non-shared clonotypes, the clonotypes found in all four sorted-subset donors had higher generation probabilities. Naive subsets generally had larger estimated clonotype richness than memory subsets. Sharing across several donors was observed for approximately 4.6% of naive CD4, about 3.2% of naive CD8, 2% to 2.5% of memory CD4, and about 0.39% of memory CD8 clonotypes. Sampling was limited to blood, and TCR repertoires in tissue likely differ from TCR repertoires in blood. Even with the large sequencing depth, rarefaction of the sorted-subset datasets indicated that sequencing was incomplete. Because the study included a small number of donors, the genetic and exposure-history diversity represented was limited.

The specimen was naive CD4+ T cells sorted from blood. The cell subset or site label, read with the paper, signifies: CD45RA+ positively selected. The chain is assembled from TRBV19 and TRBJ1-1, with 7 middle bases fitting TRBD1. The clonotype was recovered from a young man in good health. CDR3 sequence: CASTVIQGTSEAFF. The DNA reads TGTGCCAGTACCGTTATACAGGGGACATCTGAAGCTTTCTTT.